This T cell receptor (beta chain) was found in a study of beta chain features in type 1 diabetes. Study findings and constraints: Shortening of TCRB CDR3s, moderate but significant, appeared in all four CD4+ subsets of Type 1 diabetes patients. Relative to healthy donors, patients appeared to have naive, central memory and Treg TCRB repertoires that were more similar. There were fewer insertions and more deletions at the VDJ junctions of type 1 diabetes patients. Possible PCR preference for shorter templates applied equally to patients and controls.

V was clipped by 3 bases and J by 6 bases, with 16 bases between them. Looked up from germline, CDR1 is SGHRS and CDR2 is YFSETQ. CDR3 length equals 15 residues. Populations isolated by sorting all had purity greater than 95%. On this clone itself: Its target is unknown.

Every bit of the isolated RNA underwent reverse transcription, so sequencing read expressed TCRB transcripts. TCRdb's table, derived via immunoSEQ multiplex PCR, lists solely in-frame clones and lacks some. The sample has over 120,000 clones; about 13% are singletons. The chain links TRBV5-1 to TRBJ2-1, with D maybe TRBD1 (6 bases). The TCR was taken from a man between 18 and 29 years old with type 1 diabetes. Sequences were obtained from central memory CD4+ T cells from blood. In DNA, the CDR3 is TGCGCCAGCAGCTCCGGACAGAGTGCAGGCAATGAGCAGTTCTTC. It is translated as CASSSGQSAGNEQFF.